Listed below are T cell receptor beta chains from one sample, sequenced in a study of human versus mouse CDR3 diversity and MHC coevolution. Assay used: immunoSEQ multiplex PCR; TCRdb lists only in-frame clones, some missing. The sample includes around 77,000 clones, 85% to 95% of them seen just once. Sequencing was done on a sample of naive CD4+ T cells from blood. These receptors originate from a person aged 30 to 69 in good health. Each CDR3 is given with its conserved first and last residue. D genes are given only for firm matches. Size values are once, few and many counts, or a class for expanded clones, and some rows have none.

clone_size j_call v_call d_call cdr3_length cdr3_aa cdr3_nt
- TRBJ1-5 TRBV25-1 - 13 CASSAQGYQPQHF TGTGCCAGCAGTGCCCAGGGGTATCAGCCCCAGCATTTT
- TRBJ1-5 TRBV6-5 - 15 CASSYSFTGNQPQHF TGTGCCAGCAGTTACTCATTCACGGGAAATCAGCCCCAGCATTTT
- TRBJ1-1 TRBV6-4 - 17 CASSDSIAGRLNTEAFF TGTGCCAGCAGTGACTCGATAGCAGGGAGGCTTAACACTGAAGCTTTCTTT
- TRBJ1-3 TRBV7-8 - 17 CASSRSRDNPSGNTIYF TGTGCCAGCAGTAGATCCCGGGACAACCCCTCTGGAAACACCATATATTTT
- TRBJ2-1 TRBV5-8 - 13 CASSFRDKNEQFF TGTGCCAGCAGCTTCAGGGACAAGAATGAGCAGTTCTTC
- TRBJ2-1 TRBV6-1 TRBD2 13 CARGGFDNGEQFF TGTGCCAGGGGGGGGTTCGACAATGGTGAGCAGTTCTTC
- TRBJ1-4 TRBV6-5 TRBD1 16 CASSYTLTGGGEKLFF TGTGCCAGCAGTTACACCCTGACAGGGGGCGGTGAAAAACTGTTTTTT
- TRBJ2-7 TRBV5-1 - 15 CASSLGGPSPYEQYF TGCGCCAGCAGCTTAGGAGGTCCCTCTCCCTACGAGCAGTACTTC
- TRBJ1-2 TRBV6-5 TRBD1 14 CASSFGQAAYGYTF TGTGCCAGCAGTTTCGGACAGGCCGCCTATGGCTACACCTTC
- TRBJ2-5 TRBV18 - 13 CASSPGFQETQYF TGTGCCAGCTCACCGGGCTTCCAAGAGACCCAGTACTTC
once TRBJ1-5 TRBV6-5 - 15 CASTLATIPGQPQHF TGTGCCAGCACCCTGGCCACGATTCCGGGTCAGCCCCAGCATTTT
- TRBJ1-1 TRBV7-2 - 16 CASSPGHGTMNTEAFF TGTGCCAGCAGCCCGGGACACGGAACAATGAACACTGAAGCTTTCTTT
- TRBJ2-1 TRBV5-1 - 15 CASSLEGAGRYEQFF TGCGCCAGCAGCTTGGAGGGAGCGGGCCGCTATGAGCAGTTCTTC
- TRBJ2-1 TRBV5-1 - 16 CASSLAVNLGGNEQFF TGCGCCAGCAGCTTGGCCGTTAATTTGGGGGGCAATGAGCAGTTCTTC
- TRBJ1-3 TRBV19 - 17 CASRTLRDKTSGNTIYF TGTGCCAGTAGGACTCTCCGGGACAAGACCTCTGGAAACACCATATATTTT
- TRBJ2-3 TRBV5-1 TRBD1 16 CASSWDRDRVTDTQYF TGCGCCAGCAGCTGGGACCGGGACAGAGTCACAGATACGCAGTATTTT
- TRBJ2-3 TRBV18 - 15 CASSPGGGWGDTQYF TGTGCCAGCTCACCTGGAGGCGGGTGGGGAGATACGCAGTATTTT
- TRBJ2-3 TRBV25-1 - 13 CASSRDTIDTQYF TGTGCCAGCAGTCGCGACACGATAGATACGCAGTATTTT
- TRBJ2-1 TRBV27 TRBD1 15 CASSFRDRGRNEQFF TGTGCCAGCAGTTTCCGGGACAGGGGGAGGAATGAGCAGTTCTTC
- TRBJ1-5 TRBV5-1 - 15 CASSLGGTSNQPQHF TGCGCCAGCAGCTTGGGGGGCACTAGCAATCAGCCCCAGCATTTT
- TRBJ1-1 TRBV21-1 - 17 CASSKVGRGGGDTEAFF TGTGCCAGCAGCAAAGTTGGTAGGGGAGGAGGGGACACTGAAGCTTTCTTT
- TRBJ2-7 TRBV28 TRBD1 14 CASRRTGGNYEQYF TGTGCCAGCAGGCGGACAGGGGGGAACTACGAGCAGTACTTC
- TRBJ1-4 TRBV7-9 - 15 CASSLRQAMGEKLFF TGTGCCAGCAGCTTACGGCAGGCGATGGGTGAAAAACTGTTTTTT
- TRBJ1-3 TRBV2 TRBD1 16 CASSTTGPGSGNTIYF TGTGCCAGCAGCACGACAGGGCCCGGCTCTGGAAACACCATATATTTT
- TRBJ2-7 TRBV19 TRBD2 14 CASSVGTSGYEQYF TGTGCCAGTAGCGTCGGGACTAGCGGCTACGAGCAGTACTTC
- TRBJ1-1 TRBV5-1 - 13 CASSHDRNTEAFF TGCGCCAGCAGCCACGACAGGAACACTGAAGCTTTCTTT
- TRBJ1-1 TRBV7-9 TRBD1 13 CASSLSGGTEAFF TGTGCCAGCAGCCTTTCAGGGGGAACTGAAGCTTTCTTT
- TRBJ2-1 TRBV9 - 16 CASSVVSGSAYNEQFF TGTGCCAGCAGCGTAGTGTCCGGGAGCGCTTACAATGAGCAGTTCTTC
- TRBJ1-6 TRBV16 - 18 CASSLIGAESSYNSPLHF TGTGCCAGCAGCCTAATTGGGGCCGAGAGCTCCTATAATTCACCCCTCCACTTT
- TRBJ2-3 TRBV28 TRBD1 17 CASSGLGWDRGGDTQYF TGTGCCAGCAGTGGGTTAGGGTGGGACAGGGGGGGGGATACGCAGTATTTT
- TRBJ2-3 TRBV19 TRBD2 15 CASPPSGSFPDTQYF TGTGCCAGCCCCCCTAGCGGGAGTTTCCCAGATACGCAGTATTTT
- TRBJ2-2 TRBV30 TRBD2 17 CAWSQGTSGRFTGELFF TGTGCCTGGAGCCAAGGGACTAGCGGCCGATTCACCGGGGAGCTGTTTTTT
- TRBJ1-6 TRBV19 - 16 CASSINYRIGNSPLHF TGTGCCAGTAGTATAAACTACAGGATAGGGAATTCACCCCTCCACTTT
- TRBJ1-3 TRBV7-3 - 15 CASSLTTDSGNTIYF TGTGCCAGCAGCTTAACGACAGATTCTGGAAACACCATATATTTT
- TRBJ1-2 TRBV30 - 14 CAWGGRGGNYGYTF TGTGCCTGGGGTGGGCGCGGGGGGAACTATGGCTACACCTTC
- TRBJ2-3 TRBV5-1 TRBD2 15 CASSRTSGREDTQYF TGCGCCAGCAGCAGGACTAGCGGGAGGGAGGATACGCAGTATTTT
- TRBJ1-3 TRBV30 - 14 CAWRGRGTGNTIYF TGTGCCTGGAGGGGAAGAGGGACTGGAAACACCATATATTTT
- TRBJ2-1 TRBV30 - 12 CAWSVTGHEQFF TGTGCCTGGAGTGTAACAGGGCATGAGCAGTTCTTC
once TRBJ2-7 TRBV25-1 TRBD1 12 CASSNRGYEQYF TGTGCCAGCAGTAACAGGGGCTACGAGCAGTACTTC
- TRBJ1-2 TRBV30 - 14 CAWSVPTVNYGYTF TGTGCCTGGAGTGTACCGACAGTTAACTATGGCTACACCTTC
- TRBJ2-3 TRBV18 TRBD2 15 CASSPSSGATGTQYF TGTGCCAGCTCACCATCTAGCGGGGCGACAGGTACGCAGTATTTT
- TRBJ1-5 TRBV10-3 - 15 CAISAQGYSNQPQHF TGTGCCATCAGTGCACAGGGATATAGCAATCAGCCCCAGCATTTT
- TRBJ1-1 TRBV5-8 TRBD1 15 CASSLGDRGLTEAFF TGTGCCAGCAGCTTGGGGGACAGGGGGCTCACTGAAGCTTTCTTT
- TRBJ1-2 TRBV4-1 - 13 CASIGGSNYGYTF TGCGCCAGCATAGGCGGGTCTAACTATGGCTACACCTTC
once TRBJ1-1 TRBV5-4 TRBD1 16 CASSLGATGSSTEAFF TGTGCCAGCAGCTTGGGGGCGACAGGGTCTAGCACTGAAGCTTTCTTT
- TRBJ1-4 TRBV6-1 TRBD1 13 CASRTGAIEKLFF TGTGCCAGCAGGACAGGGGCAATCGAAAAACTGTTTTTT
- TRBJ2-1 TRBV5-1 TRBD2 15 CASSLTSGRSHEQFF TGCGCCAGCAGTTTAACTAGCGGGAGGTCACATGAGCAGTTCTTC
- TRBJ2-5 TRBV7-3 - 15 CASSLRRGDQETQYF TGTGCCAGCAGCTTAAGGCGGGGTGACCAAGAGACCCAGTACTTC
- TRBJ2-1 TRBV28 TRBD2 12 CASTSGGDEQFF TGTGCCAGCACTAGCGGGGGGGATGAGCAGTTCTTC
- TRBJ1-2 TRBV5-1 TRBD1 13 CASSPGTGDGYTF TGCGCCAGCAGCCCGGGGACAGGGGATGGCTACACCTTC